This T cell receptor (beta chain) stems from a study of T cells after posttransplantation cyclophosphamide. Study results and caveats: Recipient CMV seropositivity and CMV reactivation strongly tracked TRB clonality.

The CDR3 covers 15 residues. CDR1 and CDR2 from the germline V gene are MNHNS and SASEGT. V was cut by 7 bases and J by 0 bases, with 14 bases left in between. Repertoires were generated with immunoSEQ multiplex PCR, while TCRdb's copy carries only in-frame clones and drops some. The sample holds under 20,000 clones; around 78% are singletons and the top ten take 7.5% to 9.5%. Comment on this clone: Antigen specificity is unknown.

Material: memory CD4+ T cells sorted from blood. This receptor was identified in a man aged 30 to 45 in good health and a related stem cell transplant donor. The V and J genes are TRBV6-1 and TRBJ2-3; a weak D match, TRBD2 (6 bases). The CDR3 is CASNIISGSTDTQYF. As DNA, the CDR3 is TGTGCCAGCAATATAATTAGCGGAAGCACAGATACGCAGTATTTT.